Listed below are T cell receptor beta chains from one sample, sequenced in a study of blood T cells in healthy people across ages. TCRdb re-derived calls from the 5' RACE reads in MiXCR, one entry per CDR3 protein. The sample carries roughly 410,000 distinct CDR3 sequences, approximately 47% recorded once. Sequencing input: blood. The receptors originated from a man aged 60-69 years in good health. Both conserved end residues are part of each CDR3. Each record gives: CDR3 DNA, CDR3 protein, V gene, clone size, D gene, J gene. A D gene is named only where the DNA matches it firmly. For some rows the clone size is stated as once, few or many, or as a class when expanded; others skip it.

CDR3nt: TGTGCCAGCAGCCCGGGACAGGGACGCTACACCTTC
CDR3aa: CASSPGQGRYTF
v_gene: TRBV6-5
abundance: -
d_gene: TRBD1
j_gene: TRBJ1-2

CDR3nt: TGCAGTGCGGCCCTCGCTGGGACTACGAAGACTTACAATGAGCAGTTCTTC
CDR3aa: CSAALAGTTKTYNEQFF
v_gene: TRBV20-1
abundance: -
d_gene: TRBD2
j_gene: TRBJ2-1

CDR3nt: TGCAGCGTCACAGGGACCGGGGCCAACGTCCTGACTTTC
CDR3aa: CSVTGTGANVLTF
v_gene: TRBV29-1
abundance: -
d_gene: -
j_gene: TRBJ2-6

CDR3nt: TGTGCCAGCAGTTTAGCAGGGCTGGACTACAATGAGCAGTACTTC
CDR3aa: CASSLAGLDYNEQYF
v_gene: TRBV12-3/TRBV12-4
abundance: -
d_gene: -
j_gene: TRBJ2-5

CDR3nt: TGTGCCACCAGCAGAGCAGGGGCGAGTGGCTACACCTTC
CDR3aa: CATSRAGASGYTF
v_gene: TRBV15
abundance: -
d_gene: -
j_gene: TRBJ1-2

CDR3nt: TGCAGTGCAAAACTAGAGCTGAACACCGGGGAGCTGTTTTTT
CDR3aa: CSAKLELNTGELFF
v_gene: TRBV20-1
abundance: few
d_gene: -
j_gene: TRBJ2-2

CDR3nt: TGCAGTGCTAGTCCCCAGCCGTACCAAGAGACCCAGTACTTC
CDR3aa: CSASPQPYQETQYF
v_gene: TRBV20-1
abundance: -
d_gene: -
j_gene: TRBJ2-5

CDR3nt: TGTGCCAGCTCACCACGGGGACTTCACACAGATACGCAGTATTTT
CDR3aa: CASSPRGLHTDTQYF
v_gene: TRBV18
abundance: -
d_gene: -
j_gene: TRBJ2-3

CDR3nt: TGTGCCAGCAGTGGGCTAGTCAGGGGTGAGCAGTTCTTC
CDR3aa: CASSGLVRGEQFF
v_gene: TRBV25-1
abundance: -
d_gene: -
j_gene: TRBJ2-1

CDR3nt: TGTGCCAGCAGTTTATGGCGTAGCGGGAGTACAGATACGCAGTATTTT
CDR3aa: CASSLWRSGSTDTQYF
v_gene: TRBV12-3/TRBV12-4
abundance: once
d_gene: TRBD2
j_gene: TRBJ2-3

CDR3nt: TGTGCCAGCAGCCAGATGGGGGTGGGGGAGCAGTACTTC
CDR3aa: CASSQMGVGEQYF
v_gene: TRBV7-2
abundance: many
d_gene: -
j_gene: TRBJ2-7